The 3 T cell receptor beta chains below come from one sample, sequenced in a study of human T cells and chemical hapten exposure. As to time point: healthy volunteer bleed at 2 weeks. Total RNA extraction was carried out from unfractionated whole blood. TCRdb itself ran the RACE reads through MiXCR, one entry per CDR3 protein. The sample records about 50,000 distinct CDR3 sequences, roughly 4% being singletons. Sequenced material: whole blood. Source of these receptors: a female donor in good health. Some clones in this sample may be carry-over from other donors' samples.

The table lists this clonotype with many counts. The CDR3 is CSVEDPWRGGTDTQYF. The CDR3 DNA reads as TGCAGCGTTGAAGATCCTTGGAGGGGGGGCACAGATACGCAGTATTTT. J is TRBJ2-3 and V is TRBV29-1; D assignment may be TRBD1 or TRBD2 (6 bases each). Germline lookup yields CDR1 SQVTM and CDR2 ANQGSEA. There are 16 residues in the CDR3. The V end lost 0 bases, the J end lost 1 base, and 14 bases lay between the germline ends.

In its sample, this clonotype was seen many times. The V gene is TRBV28, the J gene TRBJ1-6, with a possible D match to TRBD1 (5 bases). CDR3 length: 16 amino acids. V shed 5 bases and J shed 4 bases, with 15 bases lying between them. The V gene's germline CDR1 is MDHEN and CDR2 SYDVKM. CDR3 nucleotides: TGTGCCAGCAGTGCCCCCCAGGGCCGATATAATTCACCCCTCCACTTT. Its translation: CASSAPQGRYNSPLHF.

This clonotype was counted at least ten times. J is TRBJ1-6 and V is TRBV5-5; 11 positions match TRBD1. J lost 6 bases, V lost 1 base, and 12 bases had no gene match. CDR1 and CDR2 (germline): SGHKS, YYEKEE (reference sequence). This CDR3 comprises 19 residues. The CDR3 DNA sequence: TGTGCCAGCAGCTTGCTTGGCGGACAGGGGGCCCGGATTAATTCACCCCTCCACTTT. Translating gives CASSLLGGQGARINSPLHF.